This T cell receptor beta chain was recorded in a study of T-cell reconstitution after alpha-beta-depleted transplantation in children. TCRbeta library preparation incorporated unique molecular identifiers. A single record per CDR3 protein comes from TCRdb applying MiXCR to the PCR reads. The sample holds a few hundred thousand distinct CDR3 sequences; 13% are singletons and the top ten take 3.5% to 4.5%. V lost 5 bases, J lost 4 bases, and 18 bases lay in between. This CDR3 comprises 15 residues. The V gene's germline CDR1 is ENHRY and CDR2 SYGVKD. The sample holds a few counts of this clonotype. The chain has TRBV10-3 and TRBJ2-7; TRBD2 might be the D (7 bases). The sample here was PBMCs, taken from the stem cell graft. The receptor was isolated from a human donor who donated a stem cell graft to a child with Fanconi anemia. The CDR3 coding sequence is TGTGCCATCAGTCCATCTAGGGGGGAGGGATACGAGCAGTACTTC. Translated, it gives CAISPSRGEGYEQYF.